This T cell receptor beta chain was sequenced for a study of beta chain features in type 1 diabetes. About the study: The number of sorted cells examined across all samples was around 99 million. Study-wide points: Shorter templates might be favored by PCR, and equally so in patients and in controls. The naive, central memory and Treg TCRB repertoires of patients appeared to be more similar to one another than those of healthy donors.

Expressed TCRB transcripts were sequenced because the entire RNA isolate underwent reverse transcription. This table comes from immunoSEQ multiplex PCR, and its TCRdb copy is limited to in-frame clones, with some not included. The sample lists around 400,000 clones; about 15% were seen once. For this clone: The antigen is undetermined.

The collection from each donor was one heparinised blood draw averaging about 116 mL. From germline, CDR1 is LGHNA and CDR2 YSLEER. Trimming pared 3 bases from V and 8 bases from J, leaving 23 bases between. This CDR3 is built from 17 residues. The TCR comes from a woman between 18 and 30 years old in good health. V gene TRBV4-3 combines with J gene TRBJ2-1, with a possible D match to TRBD2 (6 bases). Sample: naive CD4+ T cells from blood. Written as DNA, the CDR3 is TGCGCCAGCAGCCACCTTCATGGGACTCAGAGATCATATGAGCAGTTCTTC. Protein product: CASSHLHGTQRSYEQFF.